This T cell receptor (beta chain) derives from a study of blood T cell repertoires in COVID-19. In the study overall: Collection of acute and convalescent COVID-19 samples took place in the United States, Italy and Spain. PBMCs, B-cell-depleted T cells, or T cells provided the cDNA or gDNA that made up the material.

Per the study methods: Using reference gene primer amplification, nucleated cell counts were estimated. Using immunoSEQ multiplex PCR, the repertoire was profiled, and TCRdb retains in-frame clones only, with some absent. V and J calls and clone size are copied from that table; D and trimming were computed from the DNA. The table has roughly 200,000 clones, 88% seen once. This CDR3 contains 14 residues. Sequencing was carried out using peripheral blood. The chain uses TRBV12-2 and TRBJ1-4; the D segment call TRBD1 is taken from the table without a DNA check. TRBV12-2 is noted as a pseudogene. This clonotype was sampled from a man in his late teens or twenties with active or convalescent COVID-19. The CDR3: CASHHTTTNEKLFF. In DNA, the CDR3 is TGTGCAAGTCACCACACCACAACTAATGAAAAACTGTTTTTT.